This T cell receptor beta chain originates from a study of OX40 agonist ivuxolimab in advanced cancers. The assay was immunoSEQ multiplex PCR, and TCRdb's table has in-frame clones only and misses some. The sample shows roughly 100,000 clones, about 85% of them seen only once. The CDR3 contains 13 residues. V lost 4 bases to trimming and J lost 1 base, with 7 bases between them. CDR1 is KGHSH, CDR2 LQKENI, per germline. The chain recombines TRBV18 with TRBJ1-1; D uncertain. Sequenced here: CD4+ or CD8+ T cells sorted from blood, sampled in a trial of the OX40 agonist ivuxolimab. The clonotype comes from an adult with an advanced solid tumor such as melanoma, head and neck, liver or kidney cancer. This chain's CDR3 is CASSQSKNTEAFF. Written as DNA, the CDR3 is TGTGCCAGCTCACAATCCAAGAACACTGAAGCTTTCTTT. Using reference TRBV18 and TRBJ1-1 for the parts outside the CDR3, the full variable domain is NAGVMQNPRHLVRRRGQEARLRCSPMKGHSHVYWYRQLPEEGLKFMVYLQKENIIDESGMPKERFSAEFPKEGPSILRIQQVVRGDSAAYFCASSQSKNTEAFFGQGTRLTVV.